Only one count was recorded for the clone carrying this T cell receptor beta chain. The authors' processing: Nucleated cell counts were estimated from reference gene primer amplification. Assay: immunoSEQ multiplex PCR; the TCRdb copy retains only in-frame clones and omits some. The DNA was the basis for D and trimming; V, J and clone size are from that table. In the table there are 100,000 to 120,000 clones, 75% to 90% of which are singletons. V was pared by 1 base and J by 1 base, with 5 bases between. The CDR3 loop spans 14 amino acids. Germline V lookup: CDR1 SGHTA, CDR2 FQGNSA. The data are from a study of blood T cell repertoires in COVID-19. Study context: Sites across the United States, Italy and Spain contributed samples from acute and convalescent COVID-19. From T cells, B-cell-depleted T cells, or PBMCs came the material, which was cDNA or gDNA.

This sequence was found in a woman aged 45-59 years with acute or convalescent COVID-19. The sequenced sample consisted of peripheral blood. The rearrangement uses TRBV7-2 and TRBJ1-5; D gene uncertain. The CDR3 protein is CASSLDLSNQPQHF. DNA for the CDR3: TGTGCCAGCAGCTTAGACTTGAGCAATCAGCCCCAGCATTTT.